A selection of T cell receptor beta chains follows, all from one sample in a study of T cell repertoires in cytomegalovirus infection. From the reads, TCRdb called clonotypes with MiXCR, one entry per CDR3 protein. Among around 100,000 distinct CDR3 sequences listed, more than 30% were seen once. These receptors are not linked to any known antigen. The sequencing here drew on CD8+ T cells from cultured PBMCs, taken from culture after CMV antigen stimulation. Source of these receptors: a human donor in good health (CMV status not recorded). Some clones in this sample may be carry-over from other donors' samples. Both conserved end residues are part of each CDR3. The order of the fields is J gene, clone size, V gene, D gene, CDR3 protein, CDR3 DNA. D genes are given only for firm matches. The size field is filled for only some rows; it gives once, few, many or a size class.

J: TRBJ2-5; size: .; V: TRBV4-1; D: .; CDR3: CASSPRGGTGAETQYF; DNA: TGCGCCAGCAGCCCGAGGGGGGGTACTGGTGCGGAGACCCAGTACTTC
J: TRBJ2-1; size: .; V: TRBV13; D: .; CDR3: CASSSGQSSYNEQFF; DNA: TGTGCCAGCAGCTCTGGACAGTCCTCCTACAATGAGCAGTTCTTC
J: TRBJ1-3; size: .; V: TRBV13; D: .; CDR3: CASSEGDRFSGNTIYF; DNA: TGTGCCAGCAGCGAGGGGGACCGCTTCTCTGGAAACACCATATATTTT
J: TRBJ1-4; size: many; V: TRBV4-1; D: .; CDR3: CASSRPDRNEKLFF; DNA: TGCGCCAGCAGCCGCCCGGACCGAAATGAAAAACTGTTTTTT
J: TRBJ1-2; size: .; V: TRBV20-1; D: TRBD1; CDR3: CSARAPGQGVVSYTF; DNA: TGCAGTGCTAGAGCCCCCGGACAGGGGGTGGTTAGCTACACCTTC
J: TRBJ2-3; size: many; V: TRBV7-2; D: .; CDR3: CASSLSTDTQYF; DNA: TGTGCCAGCAGCTTAAGTACAGATACGCAGTATTTT
J: TRBJ1-5; size: few; V: TRBV6-1; D: .; CDR3: CASSIIGTEQPQHF; DNA: TGTGCCAGCAGCATTATAGGGACGGAACAGCCCCAGCATTTT
J: TRBJ2-3; size: many; V: TRBV27; D: .; CDR3: CATEDGGRDTQYF; DNA: TGTGCCACCGAAGACGGGGGTAGGGATACGCAGTATTTT
J: TRBJ2-2; size: many; V: TRBV7-2; D: .; CDR3: CASSFQGPNTGELFF; DNA: TGTGCCAGCAGCTTTCAGGGACCGAACACCGGGGAGCTGTTTTTT
J: TRBJ2-1; size: .; V: TRBV24-1; D: .; CDR3: CTTSETDMSSYNEQFF; DNA: TGTACCACCAGTGAAACGGACATGAGCTCCTACAATGAGCAGTTCTTC
J: TRBJ1-5; size: few; V: TRBV7-6; D: .; CDR3: CASSPRDLNQPQHF; DNA: TGTGCCAGCAGCCCTCGGGACCTCAATCAGCCCCAGCATTTT
J: TRBJ2-1; size: many; V: TRBV4-2; D: .; CDR3: CASSQDHVGDNEQFF; DNA: TGTGCCAGCAGCCAAGATCACGTGGGAGACAATGAGCAGTTCTTC
J: TRBJ1-1; size: .; V: TRBV4-2; D: TRBD1; CDR3: CASSQAIGGAGDTEAFF; DNA: TGTGCCAGCAGCCAAGCCATAGGGGGCGCGGGGGACACTGAAGCTTTCTTT
J: TRBJ2-7; size: .; V: TRBV27; D: .; CDR3: CASSLLAQTNYEQYF; DNA: TGTGCCAGCAGCCTTCTGGCTCAGACTAACTACGAGCAGTACTTC
J: TRBJ1-1; size: once; V: TRBV7-9; D: .; CDR3: CASSLDGVRVTEAFF; DNA: TGTGCCAGCAGCTTAGACGGGGTTCGTGTCACTGAAGCTTTCTTT
J: TRBJ2-1; size: many; V: TRBV7-9; D: .; CDR3: CASSFPRDPYNEQFF; DNA: TGTGCCAGCAGCTTTCCCAGGGACCCCTACAATGAGCAGTTCTTC
J: TRBJ2-7; size: few; V: TRBV20-1; D: TRBD1; CDR3: CSARGTGNLYEQYF; DNA: TGCAGTGCTAGAGGGACAGGGAACCTCTACGAGCAGTACTTC
J: TRBJ2-5; size: many; V: TRBV7-2; D: TRBD1; CDR3: CASSLRTGGETQYF; DNA: TGTGCCAGCAGCCTAAGGACAGGGGGAGAGACCCAGTACTTC
J: TRBJ2-2; size: few; V: TRBV12-3/TRBV12-4; D: .; CDR3: CASSTFTSGELFF; DNA: TGTGCCAGCAGTACCTTTACGAGTGGGGAGCTGTTTTTT
J: TRBJ2-7; size: .; V: TRBV7-8; D: .; CDR3: CASSLADGLTYEQYF; DNA: TGTGCCAGCAGCTTAGCTGACGGTCTTACCTACGAGCAGTACTTC
J: TRBJ2-3; size: .; V: TRBV7-3; D: .; CDR3: CASKRSAIGDTQYF; DNA: TGTGCCAGCAAAAGAAGCGCGATTGGAGATACGCAGTATTTT
J: TRBJ2-3; size: many; V: TRBV7-2; D: TRBD2; CDR3: CASSLQAGGTPYTDTQYF; DNA: TGTGCCAGCAGCTTACAAGCGGGGGGGACCCCTTACACAGATACGCAGTATTTT
J: TRBJ2-4; size: .; V: TRBV6-2/TRBV6-3; D: .; CDR3: CASSYSFGFAKNIQYF; DNA: TGTGCCAGCAGTTACTCGTTCGGCTTCGCCAAAAACATTCAGTACTTC
J: TRBJ1-5; size: once; V: TRBV29-1; D: .; CDR3: CSVIRGGGAQHF; DNA: TGCAGCGTGATAAGGGGCGGGGGAGCCCAGCATTTT
J: TRBJ2-5; size: .; V: TRBV12-5; D: .; CDR3: CASAPRQAPQETQYF; DNA: TGTGCTAGTGCCCCTCGACAGGCACCTCAAGAGACCCAGTACTTC
J: TRBJ2-7; size: few; V: TRBV5-6; D: .; CDR3: CASSSTLPEQYF; DNA: TGTGCCAGCAGCTCTACCCTTCCCGAGCAGTACTTC
J: TRBJ1-5; size: .; V: TRBV3-1; D: TRBD1; CDR3: CASSRGQGGSQPQHF; DNA: TGTGCCAGCAGCCGCGGACAGGGCGGTAGTCAGCCCCAGCATTTT
J: TRBJ1-6; size: few; V: TRBV11-1; D: TRBD1; CDR3: CASSSRPGRGLSSYNSPLHF; DNA: TGTGCCAGCAGCTCCCGTCCCGGCAGGGGGCTCAGCTCCTATAATTCACCCCTCCACTTT
J: TRBJ2-1; size: few; V: TRBV7-9; D: TRBD1; CDR3: CASSRETGSRNEQFF; DNA: TGTGCCAGCAGCCGCGAGACAGGGTCGCGCAATGAGCAGTTCTTC
J: TRBJ2-1; size: few; V: TRBV5-6; D: TRBD1; CDR3: CASSAGTGSFEQFF; DNA: TGTGCCAGCAGCGCCGGGACAGGGTCTTTTGAGCAGTTCTTC
J: TRBJ2-1; size: .; V: TRBV7-9; D: .; CDR3: CASSSGGRIYNEQFF; DNA: TGTGCCAGCAGCTCCGGGGGGCGGATATACAATGAGCAGTTCTTC
J: TRBJ1-5; size: .; V: TRBV19; D: .; CDR3: CASSQEEHEAQHF; DNA: TGTGCCAGTAGTCAAGAGGAACATGAGGCCCAGCATTTT
J: TRBJ2-7; size: .; V: TRBV6-2/TRBV6-3; D: TRBD1; CDR3: CASSYPQTGGDYEQYF; DNA: TGTGCCAGCAGTTACCCCCAGACAGGGGGGGACTACGAGCAGTACTTC
J: TRBJ2-7; size: many; V: TRBV6-1; D: .; CDR3: CASSEGFGPSTYEQYF; DNA: TGTGCCAGCAGTGAAGGGTTTGGGCCGTCGACCTACGAGCAGTACTTC
J: TRBJ2-7; size: .; V: TRBV14; D: TRBD1; CDR3: CASSQGGTGSVQYF; DNA: TGTGCCAGCAGCCAAGGCGGGACAGGGTCAGTGCAGTACTTC
J: TRBJ1-2; size: many; V: TRBV7-8; D: TRBD1; CDR3: CASSSRTGVNYGYTF; DNA: TGTGCCAGCAGCTCGAGGACAGGGGTGAACTATGGCTACACCTTC
J: TRBJ2-1; size: few; V: TRBV2; D: .; CDR3: CASSAMTLSYNEQFF; DNA: TGTGCCAGCAGTGCTATGACTCTCTCCTACAATGAGCAGTTCTTC
J: TRBJ2-1; size: .; V: TRBV27; D: .; CDR3: CASSPVAGYNEQFF; DNA: TGTGCCAGCAGCCCCGTCGCGGGGTACAATGAGCAGTTCTTC
J: TRBJ2-7; size: .; V: TRBV27; D: .; CDR3: CASSKQGRSYEQYF; DNA: TGTGCCAGCAGTAAACAGGGACGCTCCTACGAGCAGTACTTC
J: TRBJ2-6; size: many; V: TRBV6-1; D: .; CDR3: CASRDAASSGANVLTF; DNA: TGTGCCAGCAGAGATGCGGCGAGCTCTGGGGCCAACGTCCTGACTTTC
J: TRBJ1-5; size: .; V: TRBV7-2; D: .; CDR3: CASSLDSLNQPQHF; DNA: TGTGCCAGCAGCTTAGACAGTCTCAATCAGCCCCAGCATTTT
J: TRBJ2-5; size: .; V: TRBV6-5; D: .; CDR3: CASRGAIETQYF; DNA: TGTGCCAGCCGGGGGGCCATAGAGACCCAGTACTTC
J: TRBJ2-1; size: many; V: TRBV7-3; D: TRBD1; CDR3: CASSNRDRNYNEQFF; DNA: TGTGCCAGCAGCAATCGGGACAGGAACTACAATGAGCAGTTCTTC
J: TRBJ2-1; size: .; V: TRBV27; D: TRBD1; CDR3: CASSLGTGPNVQFF; DNA: TGTGCCAGCAGTCTCGGGACAGGTCCGAATGTGCAGTTCTTC
J: TRBJ1-1; size: .; V: TRBV7-6; D: TRBD1; CDR3: CASSSITGAGTEAFF; DNA: TGTGCCAGCAGCTCTATAACAGGGGCGGGAACTGAAGCTTTCTTT
J: TRBJ2-7; size: .; V: TRBV5-6; D: .; CDR3: CASSLGRDSYEQYF; DNA: TGTGCCAGCAGCTTGGGACGGGACTCCTACGAGCAGTACTTC
J: TRBJ1-1; size: .; V: TRBV5-1; D: .; CDR3: CASSYMTGGGTEAFF; DNA: TGCGCCAGCAGCTACATGACAGGCGGGGGGACTGAAGCTTTCTTT
J: TRBJ2-1; size: .; V: TRBV4-3; D: TRBD2; CDR3: CASSQDPPSGGYNEQFF; DNA: TGCGCCAGCAGCCAAGATCCCCCTAGCGGGGGCTACAATGAGCAGTTCTTC
J: TRBJ2-3; size: .; V: TRBV11-2; D: TRBD2; CDR3: CASSLLGFGGGGTDTQYF; DNA: TGTGCCAGCAGCTTATTAGGTTTTGGCGGGGGGGGCACAGATACGCAGTATTTT
J: TRBJ2-7; size: .; V: TRBV27; D: .; CDR3: CASSLELKGPYEQYF; DNA: TGTGCCAGCAGTTTGGAGCTAAAGGGGCCCTACGAGCAGTACTTC
J: TRBJ2-3; size: .; V: TRBV2; D: TRBD2; CDR3: CASSSTSGGMTDTQYF; DNA: TGTGCCAGCAGTTCAACTAGCGGGGGGATGACAGATACGCAGTATTTT
J: TRBJ2-5; size: few; V: TRBV27; D: TRBD2; CDR3: CASSLLGGPTHQETQYF; DNA: TGTGCCAGCAGTTTATTGGGAGGGCCCACCCACCAAGAGACCCAGTACTTC